These 28 T cell receptor beta chains came from one sample sequenced in a study of blood T cell repertoires in COVID-19. Assay: immunoSEQ multiplex PCR; the TCRdb copy retains only in-frame clones and omits some. The top ten clones hold roughly 3% of a sample with a few hundred thousand clones, roughly 87% of them seen once. The specimen sequenced was PBMCs or T cells enriched from blood (not recorded which). Source of these receptors: a woman aged 30 to 39 who had recovered from COVID-19.

The CDR3 DNA is TGTGCCAGCAGCTTGGGACAGGGAATTGGAAACACCATATATTTT. Amino acid sequence: CASSLGQGIGNTIYF. The V gene is TRBV7-8, the J gene TRBJ1-3, with TRBD1 matching over 9 bases. Germline V lookup: CDR1 SGHVS, CDR2 FQNEAQ. V shed 3 bases and J 3 bases; nucleotides not matched to a gene: 3. This CDR3 region has 15 residues.

The rearrangement links TRBV11-2 to TRBJ2-2; no reliable D call. V lost 6 bases and J lost 2, with 7 bases in between. This CDR3 is built from 13 residues. Germline CDR1 SGHAT, CDR2 FQNNGV. Written as DNA, the CDR3 is TGTGCCAGCAGTGGGCGTAACACCGGGGAGCTGTTTTTT. The encoded protein is CASSGRNTGELFF. The variable domain in full, completed from reference TRBV11-2 and TRBJ2-2, reads EAGVAQSPRYKIIEKRQSVAFWCNPISGHATLYWYQQILGQGPKLLIQFQNNGVVDDSQLPKDRFSAERLKGVDSTLKIQPAKLEDSAVYLCASSGRNTGELFFGEGSRLTVL.

The rearrangement links TRBV5-5 to TRBJ2-2, with 9 bases matching TRBD1. The J segment lost 3 bases and the V segment lost 3 bases, leaving 3 bases of the junction unmatched. Germline V gene sequence: CDR1 SGHKS, CDR2 YYEKEE (reference sequence). The CDR3 loop spans 15 amino acids. The CDR3: CASSYGTGHTGELFF. The CDR3 DNA sequence: TGTGCCAGCAGCTACGGGACAGGGCACACCGGGGAGCTGTTTTTT.

This clone was observed a handful of times. Here the CDR3 reads CASSSRTSGSTYEQYF. The CDR3 DNA sequence: TGTGCCAGTAGTAGCCGGACTAGCGGGAGTACCTACGAGCAGTACTTC. The rearrangement uses TRBV19 and TRBJ2-7; 13 positions match TRBD2. Losses at the gene ends were 4 bases for V and 2 bases for J; bases not matched to a gene: 5. The CDR3 sequence is 16 residues long. CDR1 and CDR2 from the germline V gene are LNHDA and SQIVND (reference sequence).

The chain is built from TRBV7-9 and TRBJ2-7; D possibly corresponds to TRBD2 (7 bases). From germline, CDR1 is SEHNR and CDR2 FQNEAQ (reference sequence). Trimming took 10 bases from V and 5 from J, leaving 18 bases between them. The CDR3 contains 13 residues. Here the CDR3 reads CATTPPGGNEQYF. CDR3 coding DNA: TGTGCCACCACCCCCCCGGGGGGCAACGAGCAGTACTTC.

This clone is a singleton in its sample. V gene TRBV10-2 combines with J gene TRBJ2-1; possible D gene TRBD1, 6 bases. Trimming shortened V by 7 bases and J by 1 base, and 14 bases separated the two germline ends. This CDR3 region has 15 residues. Germline-derived CDR1 and CDR2 are WSHSY and SAAADI. In DNA, the CDR3 is TGCGCCAGCATTCTAAGGACAGCGTCCTACAATGAGCAGTTCTTC. Translation: CASILRTASYNEQFF.

The CDR3 DNA reads as TGTGCCAGCAGCTTTGGTCTCTACCCCAATTCACCCCTCCACTTT. Amino acids: CASSFGLYPNSPLHF. J is TRBJ1-6 and V is TRBV7-8; no definite D call. Germline V CDR1 and CDR2: SGHVS, FQNEAQ. The CDR3 is 15 amino acids. V was shortened by 3 bases and J by 7 bases, with 13 bases between the two germline ends. The whole variable domain, filled in from reference TRBV7-8 and TRBJ1-6, reads GAGVSQSPRYKVAKRGQDVALRCDPISGHVSLFWYQQALGQGPEFLTYFQNEAQLDKSGLPSDRFFAERPEGSVSTLKIQRTQQEDSAVYLCASSFGLYPNSPLHFGNGTRLTVT.

This clone appeared many times. The J gene is TRBJ1-1, the V gene TRBV3-1 (or the pseudogene TRBV3-2), with D possibly TRBD1 on 5 matching bases. Trimming shortened V by 4 bases and J by 3 bases, and 15 bases separated the two germline ends. Germline CDR1 and CDR2: LGHDT and YNNKEL (reference sequence). This CDR3 region has 15 residues. DNA of the CDR3: TGTGCCAGCAGCCCGTCTGCAGGGTTCGACACTGAAGCTTTCTTT. This translates into CASSPSAGFDTEAFF.

V usage is TRBV2 and J usage is TRBJ1-2; D perhaps matches TRBD1 (5 bases). The CDR3 consists of 12 residues. CDR1 SNHLY and CDR2 FYNNEI come from the germline V gene. Trimming removed 3 bases from V and 8 bases from J, with 10 bases in between. This CDR3 reads CASSDTRQGYTF. The CDR3 DNA is TGTGCCAGCAGTGACACACGACAGGGCTACACCTTC.

The chain joins TRBV2 to TRBJ1-1, with TRBD1 matching over 8 bases. Germline V CDR1 and CDR2: SNHLY, FYNNEI. V lost 5 bases, J lost 1 base, and 6 bases stayed unmatched. The CDR3 is made up of 15 amino acids. The CDR3 region is CASSLDRVANTEAFF. The CDR3 bases are TGTGCCAGCAGTCTGGACAGGGTGGCGAACACTGAAGCTTTCTTT.

This chain connects TRBV5-4 to TRBJ2-7; 9 bases are a match to TRBD1. Germline V lookup: CDR1 SGHNT, CDR2 YYREEE (reference sequence). The CDR3 consists of 14 residues. The ends lost 0 bases at V and 6 bases at J; junction bases unmatched: 4. This chain's CDR3 is CASSLGDRVGEQYF. CDR3 DNA sequence: TGTGCCAGCAGCTTGGGGGACAGGGTGGGCGAGCAGTACTTC.

The chain couples TRBV20-1 to TRBJ1-2, with no clear D. From germline, CDR1 is DFQATT and CDR2 SNEGSKA (reference sequence). This CDR3 spans 11 amino acids. V shed 5 bases and J shed 3 bases, with 7 bases lying between them. The CDR3 region has the DNA TGCAGTGCTGCCCGGTACTATGGCTACACCTTC. The encoded protein is CSAARYYGYTF.

V is TRBV6-5 and J is TRBJ1-5; D gene unclear. The V end was cut by 0 bases, the J end by 7 bases, with 10 bases between. This CDR3 comprises 14 residues. Per the germline V gene, CDR1 is MNHEY and CDR2 is SVGAGI. The CDR3: CASSYSTTGQPQHF. CDR3 nucleotides: TGTGCCAGCAGTTACTCGACTACGGGACAGCCCCAGCATTTT.

The chain links TRBV3-1 (or the pseudogene TRBV3-2) to TRBJ2-2; TRBD1 might be the D (7 bases). The V and J ends lost 0 bases and 5 bases respectively, with 19 bases between them. The CDR3 has 18 residues. Germline V gene data show CDR1 as LGHDT and CDR2 as YNNKEL (reference sequence). The CDR3 sequence is CASSQDNGGDSLTGELFF. DNA of the CDR3: TGTGCCAGCAGCCAAGATAACGGAGGGGACAGTCTTACCGGGGAGCTGTTTTTT.

The chain is built from TRBV19 and TRBJ2-1, with 12 bases identical to TRBD2. In germline, CDR1 is LNHDA, CDR2 SQIVND (reference sequence). The CDR3 runs to 17 residues. V was pared by 2 bases and J by 4 bases, with 6 bases of the junction left unmatched. Here the CDR3 reads CASSIRGLAGQYNEQFF. The CDR3 DNA follows: TGTGCCAGTAGTATACGGGGACTAGCGGGCCAATACAATGAGCAGTTCTTC.

This clone was picked up one time. This chain links TRBV6-5 with TRBJ2-7; 8 positions match TRBD1. From germline, CDR1 is MNHEY and CDR2 SVGAGI. The CDR3 has 13 residues. With V trimmed by 7 bases and J by 2 bases, 4 bases remained unmatched. As DNA, the CDR3 is TGTGCCAGCACTCCGACAGGGGCCTACGAGCAGTACTTC. This gives the protein CASTPTGAYEQYF.

In DNA form, the CDR3 reads TGTGCCAGCTCACCTTGGGAGAGCTACAATGAGCAGTTCTTC. It translates to CASSPWESYNEQFF. The chain is built from TRBV18 and TRBJ2-1, with D perhaps matching TRBD2 (5 bases). The length of the CDR3 is 14 residues. Germline V gives CDR1 KGHSH, CDR2 LQKENI. V lost 3 bases, J lost 3 bases, and 9 bases lay in between.

The chain employs TRBV11-2 and TRBJ1-5; no clear D gene. CDR3 length: 15 residues. Germline assignment: CDR1 SGHAT and CDR2 FQNNGV. V was pared by 1 base and J by 6 bases, with 13 bases between. The chain's CDR3 is CASSLVAGFSQPQHF. For the CDR3, the DNA is TGTGCCAGCAGCTTAGTGGCGGGATTTAGTCAGCCCCAGCATTTT.

This clone came up a few times. This CDR3 reads CASRGQGAELYEQYF. The CDR3 DNA reads as TGTGCCAGCAGGGGACAGGGGGCTGAACTCTACGAGCAGTACTTC. The gene calls are TRBV25-1 and TRBJ2-7, with 12 bases lining up with TRBD1. CDR1 MGHDK and CDR2 SYGVNS come from the germline V gene. Losses at the gene ends were 6 bases for V and 3 bases for J; bases not matched to a gene: 6. The CDR3 has 15 residues.

V and J are TRBV10-2 and TRBJ1-5; 7 bases align to TRBD1. After removal of 2 bases from V and 6 bases from J, the junction contained 10 bases not matched to a gene. This CDR3 is built from 16 residues. Germline values: CDR1 WSHSY, CDR2 SAAADI. The CDR3 nucleotides read TGCGCCAGCAGTGAGCCGGCAGGGGGACCCATTCAGCCCCAGCATTTT. Encoded protein: CASSEPAGGPIQPQHF.

The rearrangement links TRBV23-1 to TRBJ2-5; D is unresolved. TRBV23-1 is assigned to the ORF class and has an uncertain function. The CDR3 loop spans 12 amino acids. Trimming cost V 6 bases and J 5 bases, with 10 bases left between them. This CDR3 reads CASSLRVETQYF. CDR3 sequence (DNA): TGCGCCAGCAGCCTGCGCGTCGAGACCCAGTACTTC.

The chain employs TRBV28 and TRBJ2-3; D call uncertain. V dropped 5 bases and J dropped 4 bases, with 13 bases sitting between them. The CDR3 has 14 residues. Germline assignment: CDR1 MDHEN and CDR2 SYDVKM. Here the CDR3 reads CASSPPSPPDTQYF. The CDR3 DNA sequence: TGTGCCAGCAGTCCCCCTAGTCCCCCAGATACGCAGTATTTT.

The chain couples TRBV20-1 to TRBJ1-1; 8 bases match TRBD1. The V gene's germline CDR1 is DFQATT and CDR2 SNEGSKA (reference sequence). The CDR3 runs 13 residues. V lost 3 bases, J lost 4 bases, and 4 bases stayed unmatched. The CDR3 DNA sequence: TGCAGTGCTAGTTCTACAGGGGGCACTGAAGCTTTCTTT. Amino acids: CSASSTGGTEAFF.

In DNA form, the CDR3 reads TGCGCCAGCAGCCAAGGCGCAGCCGACAGGGAAGTCTCTGGAAACACCATATATTTT. Translating it yields CASSQGAADREVSGNTIYF. The chain couples TRBV4-1 to TRBJ1-3; TRBD1 matches at 7 bases. Looked up from germline, CDR1 is MGHRA and CDR2 is YSYEKL. There are 19 residues in the CDR3. V lost 1 base to trimming and J lost 0 bases; unmatched junction nucleotides: 12.

The chain is built from TRBV11-3 and TRBJ2-1, with unresolved D. V gave up 4 bases and J gave up 6 bases, with 19 bases separating them. The germline gives CDR1 SGHNT, CDR2 YENEEA. The CDR3 has 16 residues. The CDR3 sequence: CASSSPDGPRSNEQFF. CDR3 nucleotides: TGTGCCAGCAGCTCGCCTGACGGCCCTAGGTCCAATGAGCAGTTCTTC. The full variable domain, in which reference TRBV11-3 and TRBJ2-1 provide the parts outside the CDR3, is EAGVVQSPRYKIIEKKQPVAFWCNPISGHNTLYWYLQNLGQGPELLIRYENEEAVDDSQLPKDRFSAERLKGVDSTLKIQPAELGDSAVYLCASSSPDGPRSNEQFFGPGTRLTVL.

This chain uses TRBV7-9 with TRBJ1-2; the D is unclear. The V gene's germline CDR1 is SEHNR and CDR2 FQNEAQ (reference sequence). The CDR3 has 13 amino acids. Trimming cost V 5 bases and J 7 bases, with 14 bases left between them. The CDR3 nucleotides are TGTGCCAGCAGCATTAACGGGATTCCTGGCTACACCTTC. Protein sequence: CASSINGIPGYTF.

J is TRBJ1-3 and V is TRBV7-9; D unresolved. V dropped 1 base and J dropped 0 bases, with 10 bases sitting between them. Germline V gives CDR1 SEHNR, CDR2 FQNEAQ (reference sequence). The CDR3 runs 16 residues. The CDR3 region is CASSLVSTLSGNTIYF. The CDR3 nucleotides read TGTGCCAGCAGCTTAGTCTCTACCCTCTCTGGAAACACCATATATTTT.

V is TRBV18 and J is TRBJ2-7; 11 nucleotides align to TRBD1. The V gene's germline CDR1 is KGHSH and CDR2 LQKENI. Losses at the gene ends were 3 bases for V and 4 bases for J; bases not matched to a gene: 2. The CDR3 has 14 residues. The CDR3 nucleotides are TGTGCCAGCTCACCGGACAGGGGGCGGTACGAGCAGTACTTC. As protein: CASSPDRGRYEQYF.